This T cell receptor (beta chain) originates from a study of OX40 agonist ivuxolimab in advanced cancers. Overall study findings and caveats: CD8+ T cells showed, on average, more clonal expansion than CD4+ cells.

V was pared by 3 bases and J by 0 bases, with 5 bases between. The CDR3 is 14 residues long. Germline V gene data show CDR1 as KGHSH and CDR2 as LQKENI. Sequencing used immunoSEQ multiplex PCR; TCRdb keeps in-frame clones, though not all of them. The sample carries approximately 77,000 clones, around nine tenths recorded once. About this clone: Its specificity is not known.

This specimen was CD4+ or CD8+ T cells sorted from blood, taken in a trial of the OX40 agonist ivuxolimab. This sequence joins TRBV18 and TRBJ2-2, with a tentative D call TRBD1 (5 bases). This TCR was sampled from an adult with an advanced solid tumor such as melanoma, head and neck, liver or kidney cancer. The CDR3, as DNA: TGTGCCAGCTCACCGACAGCGAACACCGGGGAGCTGTTTTTT. Translated: CASSPTANTGELFF.